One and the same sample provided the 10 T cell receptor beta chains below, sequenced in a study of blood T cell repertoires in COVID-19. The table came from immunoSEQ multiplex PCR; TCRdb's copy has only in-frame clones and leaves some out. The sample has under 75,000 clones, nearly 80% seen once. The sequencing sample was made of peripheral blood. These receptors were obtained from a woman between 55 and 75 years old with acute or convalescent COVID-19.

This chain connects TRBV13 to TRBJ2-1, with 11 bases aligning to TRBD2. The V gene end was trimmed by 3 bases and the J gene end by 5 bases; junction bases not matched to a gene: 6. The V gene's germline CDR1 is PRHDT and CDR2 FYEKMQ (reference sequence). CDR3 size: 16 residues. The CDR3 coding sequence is TGTGCCAGCAGCTTTATAACTAGCGGGGGTAACAATGAGCAGTTCTTC. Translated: CASSFITSGGNNEQFF.

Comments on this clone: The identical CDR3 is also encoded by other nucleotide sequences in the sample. The CDR3, as DNA: TGCGCCAGCAGCCTCGGGGGGCTGGAGACCCAGTACTTC. Its translation: CASSLGGLETQYF. V and J are TRBV5-1 and TRBJ2-5, with D tentatively TRBD2 (7 bases). This CDR3 is built from 13 residues. Trimming removed 4 bases from V and 5 bases from J, with 12 bases in between. The germline gives CDR1 SGHRS, CDR2 YFSETQ.

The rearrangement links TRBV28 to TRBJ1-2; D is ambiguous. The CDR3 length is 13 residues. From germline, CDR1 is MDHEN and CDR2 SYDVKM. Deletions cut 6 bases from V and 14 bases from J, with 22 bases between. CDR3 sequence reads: CASRLTGRQVSTF. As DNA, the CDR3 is TGTGCCAGCAGGCTAACTGGGAGACAAGTATCTACCTTC.

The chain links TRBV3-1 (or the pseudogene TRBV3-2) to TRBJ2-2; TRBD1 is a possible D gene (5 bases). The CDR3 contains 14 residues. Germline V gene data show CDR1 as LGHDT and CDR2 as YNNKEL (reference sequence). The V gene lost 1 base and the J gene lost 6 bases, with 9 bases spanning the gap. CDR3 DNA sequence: TGTGCCAGCAGCCAAGTCGAAGGGGCCGGGGAGCTGTTTTTT. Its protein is CASSQVEGAGELFF.

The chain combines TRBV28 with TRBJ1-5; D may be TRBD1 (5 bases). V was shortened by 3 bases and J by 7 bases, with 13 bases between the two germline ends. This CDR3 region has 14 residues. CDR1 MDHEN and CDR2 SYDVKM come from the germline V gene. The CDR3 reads CASSLQGEVQPQHF. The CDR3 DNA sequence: TGTGCCAGCAGTTTGCAAGGGGAGGTACAGCCCCAGCATTTT.

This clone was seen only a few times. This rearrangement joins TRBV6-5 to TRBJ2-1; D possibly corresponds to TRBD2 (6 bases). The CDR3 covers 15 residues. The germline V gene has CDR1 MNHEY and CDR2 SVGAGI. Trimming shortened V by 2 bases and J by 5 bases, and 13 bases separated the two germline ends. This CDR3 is CASSYQGLDDNEQFF. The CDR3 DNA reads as TGTGCCAGCAGTTACCAGGGACTGGATGACAATGAGCAGTTCTTC.

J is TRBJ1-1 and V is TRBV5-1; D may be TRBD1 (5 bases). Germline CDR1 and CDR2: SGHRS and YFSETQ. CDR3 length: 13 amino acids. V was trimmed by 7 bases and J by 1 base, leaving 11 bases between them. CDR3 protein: CASQLTGNTEAFF. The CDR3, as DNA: TGCGCCAGCCAATTAACAGGGAACACTGAAGCTTTCTTT.

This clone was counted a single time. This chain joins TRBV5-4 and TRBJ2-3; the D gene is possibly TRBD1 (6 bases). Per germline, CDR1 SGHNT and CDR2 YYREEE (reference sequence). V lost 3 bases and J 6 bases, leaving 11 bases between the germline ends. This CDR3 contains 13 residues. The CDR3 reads CASSSTGWDTQYF. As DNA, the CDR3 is TGTGCCAGCAGCTCTACAGGGTGGGATACGCAGTATTTT.

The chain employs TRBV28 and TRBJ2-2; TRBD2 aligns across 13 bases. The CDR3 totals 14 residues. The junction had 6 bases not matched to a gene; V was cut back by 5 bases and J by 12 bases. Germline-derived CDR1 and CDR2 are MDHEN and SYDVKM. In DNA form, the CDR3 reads TGTGCCAGCAGTCCCGGGACTAGCGGGGAGAAGCTGTTTTTT. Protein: CASSPGTSGEKLFF.

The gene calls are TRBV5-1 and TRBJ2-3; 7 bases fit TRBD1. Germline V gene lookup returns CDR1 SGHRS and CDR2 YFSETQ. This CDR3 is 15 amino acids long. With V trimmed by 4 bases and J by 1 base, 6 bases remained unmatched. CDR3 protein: CASSTTGLRTDTQYF. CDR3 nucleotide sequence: TGCGCCAGCAGCACGACAGGGTTACGCACAGATACGCAGTATTTT.